This T cell receptor beta chain was captured in a study of radiotherapy plus CTLA-4 blockade in lung cancer. The CDR3 length is 15 residues. Germline V gene lookup returns CDR1 SGHRS and CDR2 YFSETQ. Trimming shortened V by 0 bases and J by 8 bases, and 14 bases separated the two germline ends. Only in-frame clones appear in the TCRdb table, and some are missing; sequencing was by immunoSEQ multiplex PCR. The sample carries tens of thousands of clones, roughly 75% recorded once. The source was peripheral blood, collected from a patient treated with radiotherapy plus ipilimumab. This clonotype originated in a human donor with non-small cell lung cancer who had a complete response to radiotherapy plus ipilimumab. V usage is TRBV5-1 and J usage is TRBJ1-4, with TRBD1 as a possible D gene (6 bases). CDR3 bases: TGCGCCAGCAGCTTGGACAGGGTGAGATCGGAAAAACTGTTTTTT. Encoded protein: CASSLDRVRSEKLFF. Together with reference TRBV5-1 and TRBJ1-4, the CDR3 gives the full variable domain: KAGVTQTPRYLIKTRGQQVTLSCSPISGHRSVSWYQQTPGQGLQFLFEYFSETQRNKGNFPGRFSGRQFSNSRSEMNVSTLELGDSALYLCASSLDRVRSEKLFFGSGTQLSVL.